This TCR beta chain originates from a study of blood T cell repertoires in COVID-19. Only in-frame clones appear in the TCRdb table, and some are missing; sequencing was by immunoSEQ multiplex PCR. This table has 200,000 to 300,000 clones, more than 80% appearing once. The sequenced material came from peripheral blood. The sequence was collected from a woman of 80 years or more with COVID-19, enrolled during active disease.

The CDR3 nucleotides are TGTGCCGGTGGACAGTTCTATGGCTACACCTTC. Encoded protein: CAGGQFYGYTF. The V call is TRBV30, the J call TRBJ1-2, with D perhaps matching TRBD1 (6 bases). The CDR3 runs 11 residues. The V end lost 8 bases, the J end lost 4 bases, and 11 bases lay between the germline ends. In germline, CDR1 is GTSNPN, CDR2 SVGIG (reference sequence). Using reference TRBV30 and TRBJ1-2 for the parts outside the CDR3, the full variable domain is SQTIHQWPATLVQPVGSPLSLECTVEGTSNPNLYWYRQAAGRGLQLLFYSVGIGQISSEVPQNLSASRPQDRQFILSSKKLLLSDSGFYLCAGGQFYGYTFGSGTRLTVV.